This entry is about one T cell receptor beta chain. Its cognate antigen is unknown. This record comes from a study of cytomegalovirus exposure and HLA in healthy donors. The PCR had 60 Vbeta and 13 Jbeta primers. The protocol was immunoSEQ multiplex PCR, while the TCRdb copy is restricted to in-frame clones and leaves out a portion. Counted here are approximately 130,000 clones, around 85% occurring once; the ten biggest clones make up 1.7%. Study-wide points: Testing in vitro showed a few CMV-associated chains specific for CMV antigens. Researchers reported in a later analysis that a missense DCLRE1C variant was tied to TCR beta V- and J-gene trimming. Among CMV-associated TCR beta chains, most appeared HLA-restricted in a later analysis.

The source material was PBMCs. The sequence derives from a boy younger than 18 in good health and CMV-seronegative.

The CDR3 region has the DNA TGTGCCAGCAGCTTGGTGGCTAGCGATTCCTACGAGCAGTACTTC. This translates into CASSLVASDSYEQYF. The rearrangement joins TRBV27 to TRBJ2-7; D perhaps matches TRBD2 (6 bases). Trimming removed 6 bases from V and 1 base from J, with 16 bases in between. CDR1 and CDR2 (germline): MNHEY, SMNVEV (reference sequence). The CDR3 covers 15 residues.